The next 12 T cell receptor beta chains were all read from a single sample in a study of T cells in localized non-small cell lung cancer. Using immunoSEQ multiplex PCR, the repertoire was profiled, and TCRdb retains in-frame clones only, with some absent. The table includes around 54,000 clones, about nine tenths detected once. This specimen was peripheral blood, taken before any cancer treatment. These receptors were obtained from a male donor at least 60 years old with stage III squamous cell lung carcinoma.

The V and J genes are TRBV28 and TRBJ1-2; no reliable D call. The V end was cut by 2 bases, the J end by 7 bases, with 11 bases between. The CDR3 length is 13 residues. CDR1 and CDR2 from the germline V gene are MDHEN and SYDVKM. The CDR3 nucleotides are TGTGCCAGCAGTTTAATCATCGGGGTTGGCTACACCTTC. Its translation is CASSLIIGVGYTF.

The chain links TRBV12-5 to TRBJ2-5; possible D gene TRBD2, 5 bases. Germline lookup yields CDR1 LGHNT and CDR2 FRNRAP. V lost 5 bases and J lost 4, with 11 bases in between. This CDR3 has 13 residues. The CDR3 region is CASGVGRGETQYF. Here the CDR3 DNA reads TGTGCTAGTGGTGTCGGCCGGGGAGAGACCCAGTACTTC.

The rearrangement joins TRBV4-2 to TRBJ1-4; 9 bases match TRBD1. The CDR3 consists of 18 residues. The germline V gene encodes CDR1 LGHNA and CDR2 YNFKEQ. The V gene end was trimmed by 0 bases and the J gene end by 4 bases; junction bases not matched to a gene: 9. CDR3 region: CASSQEFYRGQGNEKLFF. CDR3 DNA: TGTGCCAGCAGCCAAGAGTTCTACAGGGGGCAGGGTAATGAAAAACTGTTTTTT.

CDR3 coding DNA: TGTGCCATCAGTGAGTTAGATCAGCCCCAGCATTTT. As protein: CAISELDQPQHF. V gene TRBV10-3 combines with J gene TRBJ1-5, with D unresolved. V was pared by 1 base and J by 5 bases, with 3 bases between. Germline values: CDR1 ENHRY, CDR2 SYGVKD. The CDR3 extends over 12 amino acids.

The chain carries TRBV6-4 and TRBJ2-2; 7 bases line up with TRBD1. The CDR3 has 15 amino acids. Trimming cost V 8 bases and J 5 bases; bases outside gene matches: 11. From germline, CDR1 is MRHNA and CDR2 SNTAGT. The CDR3 DNA reads as TGTGCCAGCGTCATTCGGGACAGCCATACCGGGGAGCTGTTTTTT. Residues: CASVIRDSHTGELFF.

This chain links TRBV28 with TRBJ1-6; tentative D call: TRBD1 (5 bases). Germline-derived CDR1 and CDR2 are MDHEN and SYDVKM. The V gene lost 2 bases and the J gene lost 13 bases, with 15 bases spanning the gap. The CDR3 is 14 residues long. The CDR3 reads CASSLGGFRNPLHF. The CDR3 DNA sequence: TGTGCCAGCAGTTTAGGGGGGTTTAGGAATCCCCTCCACTTT.

The chain has TRBV5-1 and TRBJ2-3; D unresolved. The germline gives CDR1 SGHRS, CDR2 YFSETQ. V was cut by 0 bases and J by 3 bases, with 14 bases left in between. This CDR3 is built from 16 residues. The CDR3 DNA sequence: TGCGCCAGCAGCTTGGATGGAGCGCCGAGGACAGATACGCAGTATTTT. This sequence encodes CASSLDGAPRTDTQYF.

The V and J genes are TRBV28 and TRBJ2-7, with 10 bases lining up with TRBD1. Trimming removed 3 bases from V and 7 bases from J; junction bases left unmatched: 0. The germline CDR1 and CDR2 sequences are MDHEN and SYDVKM. The CDR3 is made up of 12 amino acids. The DNA of the CDR3 is TGTGCCAGCAGTTTGGGACAGGGGGAGCAGTACTTC. It yields the protein CASSLGQGEQYF.

The V call is TRBV28, the J call TRBJ1-4, with D perhaps matching TRBD1 (6 bases). Germline V gene lookup returns CDR1 MDHEN and CDR2 SYDVKM. The length of the CDR3 is 13 residues. V dropped 8 bases and J dropped 4 bases, with 11 bases sitting between them. For the CDR3, the DNA is TGTGCCAGCCAGGGAGGGGGTAATGAAAAACTGTTTTTT. This sequence encodes CASQGGGNEKLFF.

The V and J genes are TRBV19 and TRBJ2-3; no definite D call. V lost 6 bases and J 3 bases, leaving 10 bases between the germline ends. The CDR3 contains 13 residues. The germline V gene has CDR1 LNHDA and CDR2 SQIVND (reference sequence). The CDR3 protein is CASRMKLTDTQYF. The CDR3 DNA sequence: TGTGCCAGTAGGATGAAGCTGACAGATACGCAGTATTTT.

V is TRBV19 and J is TRBJ2-7; 10 bases match TRBD1. V gave up 4 bases and J gave up 3 bases; unmatched junction bases: 6. Germline assignment: CDR1 LNHDA and CDR2 SQIVND (reference sequence). The CDR3 is 15 amino acids. CDR3 bases: TGTGCCAGTAGTACTTCGGGACAGGGGCTCTACGAGCAGTACTTC. Translated: CASSTSGQGLYEQYF. The full variable domain, with the rest looked up from reference TRBV19 and TRBJ2-7, is DGGITQSPKYLFRKEGQNVTLSCEQNLNHDAMYWYRQDPGQGLRLIYYSQIVNDFQKGDIAEGYSVSREKKESFPLTVTSAQKNPTAFYLCASSTSGQGLYEQYFGPGTRLTVT.

The rearrangement joins TRBV10-2 to TRBJ2-2; D is uncertain. The CDR3 is 14 residues long. V lost 4 bases and J lost 1, with 7 bases in between. Per the germline V gene, CDR1 is WSHSY and CDR2 is SAAADI. CDR3 protein: CASSGAGNTGELFF. The CDR3 coding sequence is TGCGCCAGCAGTGGGGCAGGGAACACCGGGGAGCTGTTTTTT.